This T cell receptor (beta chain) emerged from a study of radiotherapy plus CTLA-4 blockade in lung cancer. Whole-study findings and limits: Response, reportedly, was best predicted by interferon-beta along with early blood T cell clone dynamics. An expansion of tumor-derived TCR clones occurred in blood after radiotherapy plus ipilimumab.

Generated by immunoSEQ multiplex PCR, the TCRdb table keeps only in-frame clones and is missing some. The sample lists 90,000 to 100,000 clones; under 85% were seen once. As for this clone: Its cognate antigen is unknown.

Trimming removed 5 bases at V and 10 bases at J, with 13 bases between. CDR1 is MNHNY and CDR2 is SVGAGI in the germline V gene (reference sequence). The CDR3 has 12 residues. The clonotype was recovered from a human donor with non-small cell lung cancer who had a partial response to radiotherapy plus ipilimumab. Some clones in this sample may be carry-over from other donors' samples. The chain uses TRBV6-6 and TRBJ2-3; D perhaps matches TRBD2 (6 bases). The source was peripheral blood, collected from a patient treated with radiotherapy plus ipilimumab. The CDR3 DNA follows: TGTGCCAGCAGTCCGCCGGAGGGTCCGCAGTATTTT. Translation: CASSPPEGPQYF.